This T cell receptor beta chain was profiled in a study of shared clonotypes between healthy human individuals. This table comes from immunoSEQ multiplex PCR, and its TCRdb copy is limited to in-frame clones, with some not included. The data contain some 580,000 clones, 95% to 98% of them singletons. With 0 bases removed from V and 3 bases from J, the gap between germline ends came to 12 bases. Germline V gene sequence: CDR1 GTSNPN, CDR2 SVGIG (reference sequence). The CDR3 covers 15 residues. This clone appeared a few times. What was sequenced was naive CD4+ T cells sorted from blood. The subset here: CD45RA+ positively selected. This TCR was recovered from a woman in her 30s in good health. The chain has TRBV30 and TRBJ1-5, with D tentatively TRBD1 (5 bases). CDR3 sequence: CAWSVGRGDNQPQHF. The DNA for the CDR3 is TGTGCCTGGAGTGTTGGAAGGGGCGACAATCAGCCCCAGCATTTT.